The T cell receptor (beta chain) under discussion was sequenced for a study of blood T cell repertoires in COVID-19. As regards this clone: This specimen includes other DNA sequences encoding the same CDR3.

The assay was immunoSEQ multiplex PCR, and TCRdb's table has in-frame clones only and misses some. The sample carries a few hundred thousand clones, about four fifths recorded once. Trimming left V 4 bases short and J 1 base short, with 8 bases between. The CDR3 has 13 residues. Germline V lookup: CDR1 SGHNT, CDR2 YYREEE (reference sequence). The sequencing sample was made of peripheral blood. The origin of this receptor is a woman aged 40 to 50 who had recovered from COVID-19. This sequence joins TRBV5-4 and TRBJ1-1, with D possibly being TRBD1 (5 bases). This CDR3 is CASSRTGNTEAFF. CDR3 sequence (DNA): TGTGCCAGCAGCCGAACAGGGAACACTGAAGCTTTCTTT.